Listed below are T cell receptor beta chains from one sample, sequenced in a study of T cells after yellow fever vaccination. Via MiXCR, TCRdb re-called the 5' RACE reads, giving one row per CDR3 protein. The repertoire has some 250,000 distinct CDR3 sequences, approximately 3.5% of them found once; the top ten carry about 19%. The starting material was PBMCs, obtained 15 days after the yellow fever booster vaccination. The receptors derive from a man younger than 30 who received the YFV17D yellow fever vaccine. Each CDR3 is given with its conserved first and last residue. Fields, in order: clone size, J gene, V gene, D gene, CDR3 protein, CDR3 DNA. D genes are given only for firm matches. A clone size is listed for some rows: how often the clone was seen (once, few, many), or a class if it is expanded.

many TRBJ2-3 TRBV24-1 - CATSGGEHTDTQYF TGTGCCACCAGTGGAGGGGAGCACACAGATACGCAGTATTTT
many TRBJ2-3 TRBV5-1 TRBD2 CASSSGLAGDLDTQYF TGCGCCAGCAGCTCGGGACTAGCGGGGGACTTAGATACGCAGTATTTT
many TRBJ1-2 TRBV7-2 - CASSQRQAYGYTF TGTGCCAGCAGCCAAAGACAGGCCTATGGCTACACCTTC
many TRBJ2-1 TRBV7-9 - CASSLTESYNEQFF TGTGCCAGCAGCTTAACTGAGTCCTACAATGAGCAGTTCTTC
- TRBJ1-2 TRBV3-1 - CASSQDRNYGYTF TGTGCCAGCAGCCAAGACAGAAACTATGGCTACACCTTC
many TRBJ2-7 TRBV6-1 - CASSEAEGTVGYEQYF TGTGCCAGCAGTGAAGCGGAGGGGACGGTTGGCTACGAGCAGTACTTC
many TRBJ1-6 TRBV23-1 TRBD1 CASRPARTGVESPLHF TGCGCCAGCAGACCGGCCAGGACAGGGGTAGAATCACCCCTCCACTTT
few TRBJ1-2 TRBV3-1 - CASTLLGTEGYTF TGTGCCAGCACTCTGCTAGGCACCGAGGGCTACACCTTC
few TRBJ2-4 TRBV10-2 TRBD2 CASSVPPGGAGLLNIQYF TGCGCCAGCAGTGTGCCCCCCGGGGGGGCGGGACTTCTAAACATTCAGTACTTC
many TRBJ1-3 TRBV3-1 - CASSFTGQLSGNTIYF TGTGCCAGCAGCTTTACAGGACAACTCTCTGGAAACACCATATATTTT
many TRBJ2-3 TRBV12-3/TRBV12-4 TRBD2 CASRPLEGLVTDTQYF TGTGCCAGCAGGCCCCTTGAGGGACTAGTCACAGATACGCAGTATTTT
few TRBJ2-3 TRBV7-2 TRBD1 CASSLGQGITDTQYF TGTGCCAGCAGCCTGGGACAGGGGATCACAGATACGCAGTATTTT
many TRBJ2-7 TRBV6-1 - CASSELWGLPRGEQYF TGTGCCAGCAGTGAACTTTGGGGCCTCCCTCGAGGGGAGCAGTACTTC